This TCR beta chain derives from a study of T cell responses to AZD1222 COVID-19 vaccine. Study results and caveats: Mapped onto spike, vaccine-associated CD4 TCRs spanned it and were dominant at 160-218 and 743-854. Reportedly, nearly half of unique spike TCRs recognized epitopes outside B.1.351/B.1.1.7 mutations.

This CDR3 has 18 amino acids. Germline-derived CDR1 and CDR2 are MNHEY and SVGEGT. V lost 0 bases, J lost 0 bases, and 8 bases stayed unmatched. In the case of this clone: The antigen remains unidentified.

Assay used: immunoSEQ multiplex PCR; TCRdb lists only in-frame clones, some missing. The table shows more than 150,000 clones, with around 90% occurring only once. The source is an adult in good health. The J gene is TRBJ2-3, the V gene TRBV6-2 or TRBV6-3, with 8 bases aligning to TRBD2. The material was peripheral blood, obtained on day 0 of AZD1222 vaccination. The CDR3 sequence: CASSYSGTRTSSTDTQYF. The CDR3 DNA is TGTGCCAGCAGTTACTCGGGGACTAGAACGTCTAGCACAGATACGCAGTATTTT.